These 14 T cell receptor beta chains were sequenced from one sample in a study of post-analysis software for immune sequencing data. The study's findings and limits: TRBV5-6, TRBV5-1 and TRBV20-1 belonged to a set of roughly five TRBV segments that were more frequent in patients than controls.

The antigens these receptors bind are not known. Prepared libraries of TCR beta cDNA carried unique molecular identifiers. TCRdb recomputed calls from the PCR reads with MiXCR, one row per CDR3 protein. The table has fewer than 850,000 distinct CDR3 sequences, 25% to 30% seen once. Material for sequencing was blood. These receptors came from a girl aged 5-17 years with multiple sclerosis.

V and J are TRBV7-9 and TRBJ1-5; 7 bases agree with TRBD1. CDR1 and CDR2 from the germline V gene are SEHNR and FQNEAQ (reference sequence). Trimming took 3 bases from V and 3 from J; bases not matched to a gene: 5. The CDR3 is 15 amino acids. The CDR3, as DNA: TGTGCCAGCAGCTTTCAGGGGGATGACAATCAGCCCCAGCATTTT. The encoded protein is CASSFQGDDNQPQHF.

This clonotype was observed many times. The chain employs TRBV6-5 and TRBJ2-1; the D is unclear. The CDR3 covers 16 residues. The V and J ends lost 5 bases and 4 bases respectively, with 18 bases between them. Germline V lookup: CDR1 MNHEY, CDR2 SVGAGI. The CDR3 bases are TGTGCCAGCAGTCGCCCGGGCGCGAGCATTTACAATGAGCAGTTCTTC. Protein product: CASSRPGASIYNEQFF.

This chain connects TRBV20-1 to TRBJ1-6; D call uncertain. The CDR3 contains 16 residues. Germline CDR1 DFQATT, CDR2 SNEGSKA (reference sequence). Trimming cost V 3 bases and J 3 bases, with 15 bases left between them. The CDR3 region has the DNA TGCAGTGCTAGCCGGCGCGGGGTTGTCTATAATTCACCCCTCCACTTT. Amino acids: CSASRRGVVYNSPLHF.

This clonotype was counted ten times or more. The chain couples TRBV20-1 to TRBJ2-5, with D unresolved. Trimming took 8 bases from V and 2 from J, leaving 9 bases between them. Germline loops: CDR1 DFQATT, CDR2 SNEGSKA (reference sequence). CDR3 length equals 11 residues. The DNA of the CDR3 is TGCAGTACCCCACGGCAAGAGACCCAGTACTTC. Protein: CSTPRQETQYF.

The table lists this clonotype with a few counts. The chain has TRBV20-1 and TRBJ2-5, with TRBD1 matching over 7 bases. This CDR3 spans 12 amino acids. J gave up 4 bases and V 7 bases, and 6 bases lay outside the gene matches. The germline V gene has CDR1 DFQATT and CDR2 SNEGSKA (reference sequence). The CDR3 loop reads CSVLDRTETQYF. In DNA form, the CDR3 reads TGCAGTGTCCTGGACAGGACAGAGACCCAGTACTTC.

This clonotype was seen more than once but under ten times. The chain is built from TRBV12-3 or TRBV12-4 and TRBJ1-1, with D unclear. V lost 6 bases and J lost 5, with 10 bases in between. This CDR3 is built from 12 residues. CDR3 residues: CASRRSGTEAFF. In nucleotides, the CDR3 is TGTGCCAGCAGGAGAAGTGGGACTGAAGCTTTCTTT.

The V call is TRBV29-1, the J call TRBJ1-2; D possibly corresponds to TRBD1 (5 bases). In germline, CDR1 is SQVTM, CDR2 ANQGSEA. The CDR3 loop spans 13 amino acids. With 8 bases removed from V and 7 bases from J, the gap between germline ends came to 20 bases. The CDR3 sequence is CSIAQGGESGYTF. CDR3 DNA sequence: TGCAGCATTGCCCAGGGTGGGGAAAGTGGCTACACCTTC.

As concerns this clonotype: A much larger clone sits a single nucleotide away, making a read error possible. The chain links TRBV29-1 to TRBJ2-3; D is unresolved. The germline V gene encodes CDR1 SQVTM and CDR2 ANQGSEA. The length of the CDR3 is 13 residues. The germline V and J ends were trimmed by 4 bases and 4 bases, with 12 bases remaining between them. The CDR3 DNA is TGCAGCGTTGGAGAGGTAGTCGCAGATACGCAGTATTTT. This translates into CSVGEVVADTQYF.

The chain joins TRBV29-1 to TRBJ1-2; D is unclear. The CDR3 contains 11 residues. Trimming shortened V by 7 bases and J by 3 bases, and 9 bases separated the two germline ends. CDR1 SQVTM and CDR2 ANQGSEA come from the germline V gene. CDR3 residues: CSANMDYGYTF. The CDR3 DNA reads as TGCAGCGCCAACATGGACTATGGCTACACCTTC.

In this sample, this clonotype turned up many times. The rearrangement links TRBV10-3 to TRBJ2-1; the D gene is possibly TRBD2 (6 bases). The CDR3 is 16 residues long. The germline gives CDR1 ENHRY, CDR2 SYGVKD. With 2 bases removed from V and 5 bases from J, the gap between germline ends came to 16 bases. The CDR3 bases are TGTGCCATCAGTGAGAGGAGGGACGCGGGAAACAATGAGCAGTTCTTC. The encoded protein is CAISERRDAGNNEQFF.

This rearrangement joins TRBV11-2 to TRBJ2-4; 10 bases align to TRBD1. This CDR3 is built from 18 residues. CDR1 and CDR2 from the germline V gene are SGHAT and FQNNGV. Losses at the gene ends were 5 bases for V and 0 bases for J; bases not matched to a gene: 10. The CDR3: CASSQGQGPFIAKNIQYF. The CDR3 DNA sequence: TGTGCCAGCAGCCAGGGACAGGGGCCCTTTATAGCCAAAAACATTCAGTACTTC.

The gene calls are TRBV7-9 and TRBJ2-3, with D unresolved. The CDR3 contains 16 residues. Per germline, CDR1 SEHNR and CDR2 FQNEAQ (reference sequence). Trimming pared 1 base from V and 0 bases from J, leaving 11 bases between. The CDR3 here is CASSLEVFPSTDTQYF. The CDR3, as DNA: TGTGCCAGCAGCTTAGAAGTGTTCCCTAGCACAGATACGCAGTATTTT.

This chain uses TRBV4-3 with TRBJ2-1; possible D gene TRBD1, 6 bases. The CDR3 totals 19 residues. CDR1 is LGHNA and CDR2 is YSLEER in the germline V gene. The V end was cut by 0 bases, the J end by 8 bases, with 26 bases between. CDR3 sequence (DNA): TGCGCCAGCAGCCAAGACTCCTCAGTTGGGACAAGCCTTCTGGATGAGCAGTTCTTC. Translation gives CASSQDSSVGTSLLDEQFF.

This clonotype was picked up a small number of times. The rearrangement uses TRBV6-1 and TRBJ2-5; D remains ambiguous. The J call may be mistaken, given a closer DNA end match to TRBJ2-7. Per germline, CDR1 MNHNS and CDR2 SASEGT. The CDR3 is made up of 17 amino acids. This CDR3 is CASRPLLTETLTYEQYF. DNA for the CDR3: TGTGCCAGCAGACCCCTCCTAACAGAAACCCTAACCTACGAGCAGTACTTC.